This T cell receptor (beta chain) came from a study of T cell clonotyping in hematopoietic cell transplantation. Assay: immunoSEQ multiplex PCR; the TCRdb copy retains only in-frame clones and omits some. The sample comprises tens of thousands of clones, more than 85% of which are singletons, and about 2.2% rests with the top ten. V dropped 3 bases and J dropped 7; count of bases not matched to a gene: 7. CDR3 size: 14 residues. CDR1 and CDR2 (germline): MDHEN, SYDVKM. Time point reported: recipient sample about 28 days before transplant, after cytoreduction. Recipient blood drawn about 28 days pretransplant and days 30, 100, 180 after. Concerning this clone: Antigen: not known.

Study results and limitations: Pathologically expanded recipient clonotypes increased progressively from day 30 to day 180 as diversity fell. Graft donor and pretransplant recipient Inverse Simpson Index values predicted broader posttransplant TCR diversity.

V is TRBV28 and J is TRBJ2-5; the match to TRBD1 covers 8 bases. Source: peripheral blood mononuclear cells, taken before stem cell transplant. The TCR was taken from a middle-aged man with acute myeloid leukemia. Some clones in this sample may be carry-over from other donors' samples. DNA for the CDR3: TGTGCCAGCAGTTTGGGACAGGCCAGGGCGACCCAGTACTTC. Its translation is CASSLGQARATQYF.